This T cell receptor (beta chain) emerged from a study of early T cells in non-severe SARS-CoV-2 infection. Study-wide context: The study sequenced bulk RNA from unsorted whole blood, with chains unpaired.

Whole-study findings and limits: VDJdb-based matching was biased toward anti-spike CD8 responses and missed private and CD4 specificities.

This clonotype appeared a few times. Its antigen is not identified. Tagging with unique molecular identifiers was applied to individual cDNA molecules. TCRdb fed the 5' RACE reads into MiXCR, producing one record per CDR3 protein. The table has roughly 26,000 distinct CDR3 sequences, about 5.1% seen once. Germline V lookup: CDR1 SGHRS, CDR2 YFSETQ. This CDR3 is 13 amino acids long. V lost 3 bases to trimming and J lost 7 bases, with 13 bases between them. The TCR originated in an adult who was a healthcare worker with PCR-confirmed SARS-CoV-2 infection or an uninfected control (not recorded which). Sequencing was performed on whole blood. The V and J genes are TRBV5-1 and TRBJ1-1; the D gene is possibly TRBD1 (5 bases). The CDR3 DNA sequence: TGCGCCAGCAGCTCGGACACTCTACTTGAAGCTTTCTTT. Its protein is CASSSDTLLEAFF.